This T cell receptor (beta chain) was captured in a study of PD-L1 blockade in urothelial cancer. Study-level background: Per blood sample, T cells had a median of 141,255.

Study-level findings and limits: Those with durable benefit had larger increases in tumor-associated blood clones at 3 weeks. Where pretreatment blood TCR clonality fell below the median, better survival was predicted.

The authors spiked synthetic TCR analog templates into each PCR. Profiling relied on immunoSEQ multiplex PCR, and the TCRdb table lists in-frame clones only, not all of them. The data contain about 95,000 clones, around 87% of them singletons. V dropped 6 bases and J dropped 8 bases, with 29 bases sitting between them. Germline V gives CDR1 MNHEY, CDR2 SMNVEV (reference sequence). The length of the CDR3 is 18 residues. The sample holds one count of this clone. As yet, its antigen is unknown. Noted time point: pretreatment peripheral blood. This chain uses TRBV27 with TRBJ2-1, with a weak D call TRBD2 (5 bases). The sample was PBMCs, taken around atezolizumab (anti-PD-L1) treatment. The clonotype comes from a man between 60 and 70 years old with urothelial cancer. CDR3 in amino acids: CASRLTAGPLIPGYEQFF. In nucleotides, the CDR3 is TGTGCCAGCAGGCTGACCGCCGGGCCCCTTATCCCGGGGTATGAGCAGTTCTTC.